The sequence of this T cell receptor (beta chain) was determined in a study of cytomegalovirus exposure and HLA in healthy donors. Study-wide context: The early release's HLA-typed donors yielded 65 million to 85 million unique TCRs. Findings of the study overall: It was reportedly the case that the classifier diagnosed cytomegalovirus status with high specificity and sensitivity.

As concerns this clone: What it recognizes is unknown.

CDR3 length: 15 amino acids. Germline CDR1 reads SGHTA; CDR2 reads FQGNSA. Trimming took 5 bases from V and 0 from J, leaving 11 bases between them. A multiplex PCR was run with 60 Vbeta primers and 13 Jbeta primers. TCRdb's copy holds only in-frame clones and misses some; the assay was immunoSEQ multiplex PCR. The table includes approximately 150,000 clones, roughly 73% detected once. Sample: PBMCs. The chain combines TRBV7-2 with TRBJ2-1; D not resolved. The TCR was taken from a man between 18 and 29 years old in good health and CMV-seropositive. The DNA of the CDR3 is TGTGCCAGCAGCGAGGAACTGAGCTCCTACAATGAGCAGTTCTTC. Its protein is CASSEELSSYNEQFF.